This T cell receptor (beta chain) was sequenced during a study of cytomegalovirus exposure and HLA in healthy donors. Study results and limitations: There were around 160 TCR beta chains listed as cytomegalovirus-associated. Reports showed the classifier diagnosing cytomegalovirus status with high specificity and sensitivity.

The ends lost 5 bases at V and 6 bases at J; junction bases unmatched: 10. Germline V gene lookup returns CDR1 SEHNR and CDR2 FQNEAQ (reference sequence). This CDR3 has 15 amino acids. Donors were drawn from the approximately 120-subject validation cohort, separate from the approximately 670-subject first cohort. Clones were sequenced by immunoSEQ multiplex PCR, and TCRdb holds only the in-frame ones, with some missing. The repertoire includes 100,000 to 120,000 clones, about 85% of them detected once, and 4% sits in the top ten. About this clone: Its antigen is not known.

The chain is built from TRBV7-9 and TRBJ2-1; 7 bases agree with TRBD1. Material for sequencing was PBMCs. This receptor was taken from a woman aged 18-29 years in good health and CMV-seropositive. CDR3 loop: CASSRVTGAGNEQFF. DNA of the CDR3: TGTGCCAGCAGCCGAGTAACAGGGGCGGGCAATGAGCAGTTCTTC.